The entry below gives a single T cell receptor beta chain sequence along with its context. The CDR3 has 14 amino acids. Germline V gives CDR1 MGHDK, CDR2 SYGVNS. Trimming pared 4 bases from V and 5 bases from J, leaving 12 bases between. TCRdb's copy holds only in-frame clones and misses some; the assay was immunoSEQ multiplex PCR. The sample yields 52,000 or so clones, approximately 84% seen once. This specimen belongs to a study of blood T cell repertoires in COVID-19. Study details: Sample material is recorded as cDNA or gDNA derived from T cells, B-cell-depleted T cells, or PBMCs.

The V call is TRBV25-1, the J call TRBJ2-1; maybe TRBD1 (6 bases). Sequencing was performed on peripheral blood. The source is a human donor in a cohort sampled during active COVID-19. In nucleotides, the CDR3 is TGTGCCAGCAGTGCCTACAGGGTTGACAATGAGCAGTTCTTC. Its protein is CASSAYRVDNEQFF.